The T cell receptor beta chain described here comes from a study of CD8+CD57+ T cells in acquired aplastic anemia. Study information: Isolated CD4+ and CD8+ cells, once sorted, yielded DNA averaging approximately 3 ug.

CDR3 length equals 14 residues. Deletions cut 4 bases from V and 9 bases from J, with 14 bases between. Germline loops: CDR1 SGHTS, CDR2 YDEGEE. Sequencing was done on patients that had shown CD8+CD57+ cell expansion by flow cytometry. In this sample, this clonotype turned up a few times. Investigators profiled TCR beta VDJ and CDR3 from genomic DNA template. TCRdb itself ran the reads through MiXCR, one entry per CDR3 protein. The sample shows just over 450,000 distinct CDR3 sequences, approximately 32% of them seen only once. The specimen was sorted CD4+, CD8+, or CD8+CD57+ T cells (not recorded which) from PBMCs. The V gene is TRBV5-8, the J gene TRBJ1-6; unclear D gene. The origin of this receptor is a human donor with aplastic anemia. CDR3 loop: CASSPLPAGSPLHF. For the CDR3, the DNA is TGTGCCAGCAGCCCTTTGCCGGCAGGTTCACCCCTCCACTTT.